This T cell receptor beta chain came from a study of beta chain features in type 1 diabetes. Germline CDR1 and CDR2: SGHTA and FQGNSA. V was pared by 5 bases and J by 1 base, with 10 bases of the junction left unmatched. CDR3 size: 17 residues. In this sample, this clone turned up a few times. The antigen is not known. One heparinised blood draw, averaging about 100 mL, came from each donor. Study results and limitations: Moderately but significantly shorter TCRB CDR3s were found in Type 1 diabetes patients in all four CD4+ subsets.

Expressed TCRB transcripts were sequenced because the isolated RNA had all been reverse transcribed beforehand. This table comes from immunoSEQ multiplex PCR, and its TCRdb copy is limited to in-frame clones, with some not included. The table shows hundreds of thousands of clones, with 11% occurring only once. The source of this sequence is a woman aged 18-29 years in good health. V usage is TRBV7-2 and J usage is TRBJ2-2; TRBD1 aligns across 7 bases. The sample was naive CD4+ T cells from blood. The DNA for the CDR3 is TGTGCCAGCAGCCAGCCACCGGGACAGAAGAACACCGGGGAGCTGTTTTTT. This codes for CASSQPPGQKNTGELFF.